The next 3 T cell receptor beta chains were all read from a single sample in a study of blood T cell repertoires in COVID-19. Clones were sequenced by immunoSEQ multiplex PCR, and TCRdb holds only the in-frame ones, with some missing. Of some 150,000 clones detected, more than 75% appear once; the ten largest clones hold 2.2%. The specimen sequenced was peripheral blood. These receptors originate from a man aged 70 or older with acute or convalescent COVID-19.

This clone has only a few counts. V usage is TRBV9 and J usage is TRBJ2-1, with D tentatively TRBD2 (7 bases). Between the trimmed V and J ends, which lost 2 bases and 2 bases, there was a span of 17 bases. Germline lookup yields CDR1 SGDLS and CDR2 YYNGEE. The CDR3 sequence is 17 residues long. The CDR3 spells CASSVTGGRTTYNEQFF. CDR3 nucleotides: TGTGCCAGCAGCGTCACCGGGGGGCGAACCACCTACAATGAGCAGTTCTTC.

V and J are TRBV2 and TRBJ1-1, with 7 bases that match TRBD1. Germline assignment: CDR1 SNHLY and CDR2 FYNNEI. Trimming took 4 bases from V and 10 from J; bases not matched to a gene: 6. CDR3 length equals 12 residues. The CDR3 region has the DNA TGTGCCAGCAGTGTAGGGGGCCGGAGAGCTTTCTTT. This gives the protein CASSVGGRRAFF. Full variable domain (rest looked up from reference TRBV2 and TRBJ1-1): EPEVTQTPSHQVTQMGQEVILRCVPISNHLYFYWYRQILGQKVEFLVSFYNNEISEKSEIFDDQFSVERPDGSNFTLKIRSTKLEDSAMYFCASSVGGRRAFFGQGTRLTVV.

The gene calls are TRBV6-4 and TRBJ1-3; 8 positions agree with TRBD1. Germline CDR1 reads MRHNA; CDR2 reads SNTAGT. The CDR3 is 18 amino acids. The V gene end was trimmed by 6 bases and the J gene end by 0 bases; junction bases not matched to a gene: 13. CDR3 amino acids: CASSDQGAAEGSGNTIYF. DNA of the CDR3: TGTGCCAGCAGCGACCAGGGGGCCGCTGAGGGCTCTGGAAACACCATATATTTT.